The rows below give T cell receptor beta chains drawn from one sample of a study of OX40 agonist ivuxolimab in advanced cancers. TCRdb keeps only in-frame clones here, not all; method: immunoSEQ multiplex PCR. This table holds some 90,000 clones, about 90% found once. Specimen: CD4+ or CD8+ T cells sorted from blood, collected in a trial of the OX40 agonist ivuxolimab. The receptors originated from an adult with an advanced solid tumor such as melanoma, head and neck, liver or kidney cancer. The CDR3 runs from the conserved cysteine through the conserved F or W. A D gene is named only where the DNA matches it firmly.

j_call v_call d_call cdr3_aa cdr3_nt
TRBJ2-3 TRBV28 TRBD1 CASNIQGAKDTQYF TGTGCCAGCAATATCCAGGGGGCGAAAGATACGCAGTATTTT
TRBJ2-2 TRBV9 - CASSVAYRTGELFF TGTGCCAGCAGCGTAGCTTACCGGACCGGGGAGCTGTTTTTT
TRBJ2-3 TRBV29-1 - CSGRLGGPSTDTQYF TGCAGCGGACGCCTCGGCGGCCCTAGCACAGATACGCAGTATTTT
TRBJ2-2 TRBV5-4 - CASSLGGPGELFF TGTGCCAGCAGCTTGGGAGGGCCCGGGGAGCTGTTTTTT
TRBJ1-1 TRBV6-5 - CASSLRGREGTEAFF TGTGCCAGCAGTTTGCGAGGGAGGGAAGGAACTGAAGCTTTCTTT
TRBJ2-1 TRBV30 TRBD2 CATQGLAENEQFF TGTGCCACCCAGGGACTAGCGGAAAATGAGCAGTTCTTC
TRBJ2-1 TRBV5-1 - CASSSPTISNNEQFF TGCGCCAGCAGCTCCCCGACTATCTCCAACAATGAGCAGTTCTTC
TRBJ2-7 TRBV28 - CASSLGFFGAYEQYF TGTGCCAGCAGCCTAGGATTTTTTGGCGCCTACGAGCAGTACTTC
TRBJ2-3 TRBV28 TRBD2 CASVTSGSGTDTQYF TGTGCCAGCGTCACTAGCGGGAGCGGCACAGATACGCAGTATTTT
TRBJ2-3 TRBV10-2 - CASSEPYTDTQYF TGCGCCAGCAGTGAGCCCTACACAGATACGCAGTATTTT
TRBJ2-3 TRBV5-1 - CASSLSSTDTQYF TGCGCCAGCAGCCTTTCCTCCACAGATACGCAGTATTTT
TRBJ2-7 TRBV29-1 TRBD1 CSAGQAYEQYF TGCAGCGCTGGACAGGCCTACGAGCAGTACTTC
TRBJ2-6 TRBV18 - CASSQGDTGANVLTF TGTGCCAGCTCACAGGGGGACACTGGGGCCAACGTCCTGACTTTC
TRBJ1-5 TRBV19 TRBD1 CASSIDGIDRGLQPQHF TGTGCCAGTAGTATAGATGGTATCGACAGGGGGCTTCAGCCCCAGCATTTT
TRBJ1-1 TRBV5-4 - CASSLWAGSNTEAFF TGTGCCAGCAGCTTGTGGGCAGGCTCGAACACTGAAGCTTTCTTT
TRBJ2-7 TRBV6-5 - CASRTGATGVPEQYF TGTGCCAGCAGAACCGGGGCCACAGGAGTTCCCGAGCAGTACTTC
TRBJ1-2 TRBV5-6 - CASSLTGYGYTF TGTGCCAGCAGCTTGACCGGTTATGGCTACACCTTC
TRBJ2-2 TRBV5-4 - CASSLPRFGRNTGELFF TGTGCCAGCAGCTTGCCGCGGTTCGGCAGGAACACCGGGGAGCTGTTTTTT
TRBJ2-3 TRBV10-1 - CASSESSVGSDTQYF TGCGCCAGCAGTGAGTCCTCCGTCGGGTCAGATACGCAGTATTTT
TRBJ2-1 TRBV28 - CASGTPSPSTYNEQFF TGTGCCAGCGGTACGCCTAGCCCGTCCACCTACAATGAGCAGTTCTTC
TRBJ1-1 TRBV18 - CASSPSWDTEAFF TGTGCCAGCTCACCCAGCTGGGACACTGAAGCTTTCTTT
TRBJ1-1 TRBV29-1 - CSVERQMNTEAFF TGCAGCGTTGAACGGCAGATGAACACTGAAGCTTTCTTT
TRBJ1-5 TRBV4-1 - CASSQDTLGQPQHF TGCGCCAGCAGCCAAGATACCCTGGGACAGCCCCAGCATTTT
TRBJ2-6 TRBV2 - CASSPSGAYGANVLTF TGTGCCAGCAGTCCGTCGGGGGCGTATGGGGCCAACGTCCTGACTTTC
TRBJ2-7 TRBV7-3 TRBD1 CASSLWGTGAAEQYF TGTGCCAGCAGCTTGTGGGGGACAGGGGCGGCCGAGCAGTACTTC
TRBJ1-2 TRBV11-2 TRBD1 CASSSSGTGFHGYTF TGTGCCAGCAGCTCGTCCGGGACAGGGTTTCATGGCTACACCTTC
TRBJ2-1 TRBV4-1 TRBD2 CASSQPGLAGGIRNEQFF TGCGCCAGCAGCCAACCCGGACTAGCGGGAGGAATCAGGAATGAGCAGTTCTTC
TRBJ1-4 TRBV19 TRBD1 CASSVSLGQGLNEKLFF TGTGCCAGTAGTGTATCACTCGGACAGGGCTTGAATGAAAAACTGTTTTTT
TRBJ2-6 TRBV27 TRBD2 CASTPAAGESGANVLTF TGTGCCAGCACCCCAGCGGCGGGAGAGTCTGGGGCCAACGTCCTGACTTTC
TRBJ2-7 TRBV6-5 - CAIRRTGSSYEQYF TGTGCCATCAGGCGGACTGGTTCCTCCTACGAGCAGTACTTC
TRBJ1-2 TRBV18 TRBD1 CASSPPGQGAYGYTF TGTGCCAGCTCACCACCGGGACAGGGAGCCTATGGCTACACCTTC